This T cell receptor beta chain was identified in a study of Graves' ophthalmopathy and Graves' hyperthyroidism. Study at large: Peripheral blood collection took place at initial diagnosis, before any treatment. Study results and caveats: Clonotypes were expanded in thyroid at above 0.001 frequency, and most also appeared in blood.

In this sample, this clonotype turned up many times. Its antigen remains unknown. Investigators amplified TCR beta CDR3 regions from RNA transcripts. The first-round RT-PCR employed HTBI primers together with the Qiagen OneStep RT-PCR kit. A multiplex PCR was then performed as the second round. MiXCR, applied by TCRdb to the multiplex PCR reads, yields one record per CDR3 protein. The sample yields 350,000 to 450,000 distinct CDR3 sequences, approximately 16% seen once. Clinical symptoms, serum thyroxine, TRAb, thyroid ultrasound and orbital computed tomography determined diagnosis. The sequencing input was peripheral blood. The clonotype originates from a woman aged 18-35 years with Graves' ophthalmopathy.

As DNA, the CDR3 is TGTGCCAGTAGTTTCCTGGATGCGGGCGAAGCTTTCTTT. Translated: CASSFLDAGEAFF. The gene calls are TRBV19 and TRBJ1-1, with no clear D. The V end lost 5 bases, the J end lost 8 bases, and 15 bases lay between the germline ends. Germline-derived CDR1 and CDR2 are LNHDA and SQIVND (reference sequence). The CDR3 contains 13 residues.